The 3 T cell receptor beta chains given below trace back to one sample, sequenced in a study of blood T cell repertoires in COVID-19. Method: immunoSEQ multiplex PCR; TCRdb's copy keeps in-frame clones and lacks some. The sample shows about 300,000 clones, around 86% of them seen only once. The source material was PBMCs or T cells enriched from blood (not recorded which). The receptors originated from a young woman who had recovered from COVID-19.

Only one count was recorded for this clone. The genes are TRBV5-1 and TRBJ1-2; no clear D. This CDR3 is 13 amino acids long. Trimming removed 4 bases at V and 6 bases at J, with 13 bases between. Germline V lookup: CDR1 SGHRS, CDR2 YFSETQ. CDR3 sequence reads: CASSAGLIHGYTF. CDR3 DNA: TGCGCCAGCAGCGCGGGCCTTATCCATGGCTACACCTTC.

This clone turned up a few times. This chain uses TRBV27 with TRBJ2-7; 12 bases are a match to TRBD1. The CDR3 spans 13 residues. V lost 6 bases and J lost 5; bases outside the gene matches: 2. Germline CDR1 and CDR2: MNHEY and SMNVEV (reference sequence). CDR3 sequence: CASSRDRGHEQYF. CDR3 coding DNA: TGTGCCAGCAGCCGGGACAGGGGGCACGAGCAGTACTTC.

The chain is built from TRBV7-2 and TRBJ2-1; 8 positions match TRBD1. This CDR3 has 14 residues. Losses at the gene ends were 1 base for V and 8 bases for J; bases not matched to a gene: 4. Germline-derived CDR1 and CDR2 are SGHTA and FQGNSA. The CDR3 DNA reads as TGTGCCAGCAGCTTAGGGACAGGGCGGGATGAGCAGTTCTTC. Its protein is CASSLGTGRDEQFF.